Shown below are 22 T cell receptor beta chains from a single sample sequenced in a study of blood T cell repertoires in COVID-19. Clones were read by immunoSEQ multiplex PCR, and TCRdb kept only the in-frame ones, dropping some. Here the sample spans approximately 170,000 clones, less than 85% being singletons. Source material: PBMCs or T cells enriched from blood (not recorded which). The source is a woman in her fifties or sixties who had recovered from COVID-19.

The rearrangement links TRBV7-9 to TRBJ1-2; D may be TRBD1 (5 bases). Germline V gene data show CDR1 as SEHNR and CDR2 as FQNEAQ (reference sequence). The V and J ends lost 5 bases and 4 bases respectively, with 17 bases between them. CDR3 length equals 15 residues. The CDR3 nucleotides read TGTGCCAGCAGCCCGAACACGGGGGAAGTCTATGGCTACACCTTC. It codes for CASSPNTGEVYGYTF.

This clone was seen only a few times. This rearrangement joins TRBV5-1 to TRBJ2-3; D call uncertain. CDR1 and CDR2 (germline): SGHRS, YFSETQ. CDR3 length: 15 residues. The V and J ends lost 4 bases and 2 bases respectively, with 14 bases between them. The CDR3 region is CASSKETFATDTQYF. The CDR3 nucleotides read TGCGCCAGCAGCAAAGAGACATTCGCCACAGATACGCAGTATTTT.

The chain is built from TRBV21-1 and TRBJ2-7; TRBD2, as called in the table, went unchecked against the DNA. TRBV21-1 constitutes a pseudogene. The CDR3 is made up of 14 amino acids. This CDR3 reads CASSLRSETYEQYV. The CDR3 bases are TGTGCCAGCAGCCTTCGCAGCGAGACCTACGAGCAGTACGTC.

This chain uses TRBV13 with TRBJ2-3; D ambiguous. The germline V and J ends were trimmed by 0 bases and 5 bases, with 6 bases remaining between them. The CDR3 extends over 13 amino acids. Germline V lookup: CDR1 PRHDT, CDR2 FYEKMQ (reference sequence). The DNA for the CDR3 is TGTGCCAGCAGCTTAGGGTCGAGAGATACGCAGTATTTT. Protein product: CASSLGSRDTQYF. The complete variable domain, with remaining parts taken from reference TRBV13 and TRBJ2-3, reads AAGVIQSPRHLIKEKRETATLKCYPIPRHDTVYWYQQGPGQDPQFLISFYEKMQSDKGSIPDRFSAQQFSDYHSELNMSSLELGDSALYFCASSLGSRDTQYFGPGTRLTVL.

This chain joins TRBV21-1 and TRBJ2-7; TRBD1, the table's D call, lacks a check against the DNA. TRBV21-1 is described as a pseudogene. This CDR3 has 19 amino acids. CDR3 loop: CASSKVGDRDAPRFYEQYV. CDR3 sequence (DNA): TGTGCCAGCAGCAAAGTCGGGGACAGGGATGCTCCCCGGTTTTACGAGCAGTACGTC.

The chain is built from TRBV6-5 and TRBJ1-5; no firm D call. The germline gives CDR1 MNHEY, CDR2 SVGAGI. The V and J ends lost 7 bases and 12 bases respectively, with 13 bases between them. The CDR3 is 11 residues long. CDR3 in DNA: TGTGCCAGCACCTACTATCAGATCCAGCATTTT. Its protein product is CASTYYQIQHF.

This clone appeared a few times. V and J are TRBV25-1 and TRBJ1-6, with D possibly being TRBD1 (6 bases). The CDR3 is 17 residues long. Germline CDR1 and CDR2: MGHDK and SYGVNS. V was trimmed by 1 base and J by 2 bases, leaving 12 bases between them. CDR3 amino acids: CASSELGGAPYNSPLHF. CDR3 sequence (DNA): TGTGCCAGCAGTGAATTAGGGGGGGCTCCCTATAATTCACCCCTCCACTTT.

This chain uses TRBV9 with TRBJ2-3, with 8 bases that match TRBD2. CDR1 and CDR2 from the germline V gene are SGDLS and YYNGEE. The V gene end was trimmed by 1 base and the J gene end by 5 bases; junction bases not matched to a gene: 6. CDR3 length: 15 amino acids. CDR3 nucleotides: TGTGCCAGCAGCGTAACGGGAGGGCCGGGAGATACGCAGTATTTT. It specifies CASSVTGGPGDTQYF.

The chain is built from TRBV7-8 and TRBJ1-3; 9 bases match TRBD1. Trimming cost V 5 bases and J 2 bases; bases outside gene matches: 4. The length of the CDR3 is 15 residues. Germline CDR1 and CDR2: SGHVS and FQNEAQ. The CDR3 here is CASSETGGTGNTIYF. In nucleotides, the CDR3 is TGTGCCAGCAGCGAGACAGGGGGAACTGGAAACACCATATATTTT.

The chain combines TRBV14 with TRBJ2-3; maybe TRBD2 (7 bases). CDR3 length: 16 amino acids. V lost 1 base to trimming and J lost 5 bases, with 16 bases between them. Germline CDR1 SGHDN, CDR2 FVKESK. The CDR3 reads CASSQAGGPGKDTQYF. Here the CDR3 DNA reads TGTGCCAGCAGCCAAGCGGGGGGCCCGGGGAAAGATACGCAGTATTTT.

CDR3 residues: CAWSSTGPGQGPNTGELFF. The CDR3 region has the DNA TGTGCCTGGAGTTCGACCGGCCCGGGACAGGGCCCCAACACCGGGGAGCTGTTTTTT. The chain links TRBV30 to TRBJ2-2, with TRBD1 matching 9 bases. The CDR3 has 19 residues. V shed 2 bases, J shed 2 bases, and the junction held 15 bases outside the gene matches. Germline V gene data show CDR1 as GTSNPN and CDR2 as SVGIG (reference sequence).

This sequence joins TRBV7-9 and TRBJ2-5; TRBD2 might be the D (6 bases). CDR1 and CDR2 (germline): SEHNR, FQNEAQ (reference sequence). The CDR3 runs to 16 residues. Trimming pared 0 bases from V and 3 bases from J, leaving 14 bases between. The DNA for the CDR3 is TGTGCCAGCAGCTTAGCGACGGGAGTGAGGAAAGAGACCCAGTACTTC. It translates to CASSLATGVRKETQYF. Based on the CDR3 plus reference TRBV7-9 and TRBJ2-5, the full variable domain is DTGVSQNPRHKITKRGQNVTFRCDPISEHNRLYWYRQTLGQGPEFLTYFQNEAQLEKSRLLSDRFSAERPKGSFSTLEIQRTEQGDSAMYLCASSLATGVRKETQYFGPGTRLLVL.

The chain employs TRBV18 and TRBJ1-1, with D hard to call. Germline V gene sequence: CDR1 KGHSH, CDR2 LQKENI. Trimming cost V 3 bases and J 8 bases, with 10 bases left between them. The CDR3 is made up of 12 amino acids. CDR3 residues: CASSPIREEAFF. Here the CDR3 DNA reads TGTGCCAGCTCACCTATCCGAGAGGAAGCTTTCTTT.

This chain connects TRBV5-1 to TRBJ2-1, with D maybe TRBD1 (6 bases). V shed 3 bases and J shed 4 bases, with 11 bases lying between them. The CDR3 is 14 amino acids. In germline, CDR1 is SGHRS, CDR2 YFSETQ. CDR3 coding DNA: TGCGCCAGCAGCTCCGGACAGAATTACAATGAGCAGTTCTTC. This gives the protein CASSSGQNYNEQFF. The variable domain in full, completed from reference TRBV5-1 and TRBJ2-1, reads KAGVTQTPRYLIKTRGQQVTLSCSPISGHRSVSWYQQTPGQGLQFLFEYFSETQRNKGNFPGRFSGRQFSNSRSEMNVSTLELGDSALYLCASSSGQNYNEQFFGPGTRLTVL.

The chain employs TRBV7-9 and TRBJ2-1, with 7 bases lining up with TRBD2. Germline CDR1 and CDR2: SEHNR and FQNEAQ (reference sequence). CDR3 length: 17 amino acids. The junction had 15 bases not matched to a gene; V was cut back by 2 bases and J by 8 bases. The CDR3 region has the DNA TGTGCCAGCAGCTTAAATCCAGGGCTAGCGGCCTTGCATGAGCAGTTCTTC. Residues: CASSLNPGLAALHEQFF.

This chain joins TRBV4-3 and TRBJ2-6; tentatively, D is TRBD2 (5 bases). In germline, CDR1 is LGHNA, CDR2 YSLEER. The CDR3 has 17 amino acids. V was pared by 0 bases and J by 0 bases, with 9 bases between. The CDR3 DNA sequence: TGCGCCAGCAGCCAAGATTGGAGGAGCTCTGGGGCCAACGTCCTGACTTTC. This sequence encodes CASSQDWRSSGANVLTF.

V is TRBV28 and J is TRBJ2-1, with 11 bases identical to TRBD1. Per the germline V gene, CDR1 is MDHEN and CDR2 is SYDVKM. The CDR3 is 16 amino acids. V shed 7 bases, J shed 7 bases, and the junction held 12 bases outside the gene matches. The CDR3 region has the DNA TGTGCCAGCACCATCTCGATTGGGACAGGGGGAAATGAGCAGTTCTTC. Protein product: CASTISIGTGGNEQFF.

The chain employs TRBV6-2 or TRBV6-3 and TRBJ1-1; D unresolved. V lost 2 bases to trimming and J lost 7 bases, with 14 bases between them. This CDR3 contains 14 residues. Germline V gene lookup returns CDR1 MNHEY and CDR2 SVGEGT. The CDR3 coding sequence is TGTGCCAGCAGTTACATGGGCAGAGACTATGAAGCTTTCTTT. As protein: CASSYMGRDYEAFF.

The V and J genes are TRBV9 and TRBJ1-1, with D hard to call. V dropped 0 bases and J dropped 1 base, with 4 bases sitting between them. From germline, CDR1 is SGDLS and CDR2 YYNGEE. The CDR3 has 13 amino acids. The DNA for the CDR3 is TGTGCCAGCAGCGTAGGGCCGAACACTGAAGCTTTCTTT. Translation gives CASSVGPNTEAFF.

The chain recombines TRBV7-2 with TRBJ1-5, with D tentatively TRBD1 (5 bases). The CDR3 is 16 amino acids. V was shortened by 3 bases and J by 3 bases, with 15 bases between the two germline ends. Germline CDR1 and CDR2: SGHTA and FQGNSA. This CDR3 is CASSFLYGATNQPQHF. In nucleotides, the CDR3 is TGTGCCAGCAGCTTCTTATATGGGGCCACCAATCAGCCCCAGCATTTT. The full variable domain, its missing parts supplied by reference TRBV7-2 and TRBJ1-5, is GAGVSQSPSNKVTEKGKDVELRCDPISGHTALYWYRQSLGQGLEFLIYFQGNSAPDKSGLPSDRFSAERTGGSVSTLTIQRTQQEDSAVYLCASSFLYGATNQPQHFGDGTRLSIL.

V gene TRBV11-3 combines with J gene TRBJ1-4; 7 nucleotides align to TRBD1. CDR1 and CDR2 from the germline V gene are SGHNT and YENEEA. Losses at the gene ends were 5 bases for V and 6 bases for J; bases not matched to a gene: 9. The CDR3 is 15 amino acids. The CDR3 spells CASSPREGGHEKLFF. The CDR3 coding sequence is TGTGCCAGCAGCCCGCGCGAAGGGGGCCATGAAAAACTGTTTTTT.

The V and J genes are TRBV7-9 and TRBJ2-3; 9 bases are shared with TRBD1. This CDR3 is built from 17 residues. Per the germline V gene, CDR1 is SEHNR and CDR2 is FQNEAQ (reference sequence). After removal of 3 bases from V and 4 bases from J, the junction contained 11 bases not matched to a gene. The CDR3 coding sequence is TGTGCCAGCAGCTTTTTACCGGGACAGGGTCGTTCAGATACGCAGTATTTT. It specifies CASSFLPGQGRSDTQYF. Based on the CDR3 plus reference TRBV7-9 and TRBJ2-3, the full variable domain is DTGVSQNPRHKITKRGQNVTFRCDPISEHNRLYWYRQTLGQGPEFLTYFQNEAQLEKSRLLSDRFSAERPKGSFSTLEIQRTEQGDSAMYLCASSFLPGQGRSDTQYFGPGTRLTVL.